This TCR beta chain was sequenced during a study of shared clonotypes between healthy human individuals. Sequencing used immunoSEQ multiplex PCR; TCRdb keeps in-frame clones, though not all of them. Counted here are roughly 2.2 million clones, roughly 93% occurring once; the ten biggest clones make up 0.35% to 0.45%. There were only Caucasian adults among the donors, and all lived in Nashville, Tennessee. The authors divided CD4+ cells into CD45RA+ naive and CD45RA-negative memory subsets. Sequencing used naive CD4+ T cells from PBMCs. Subset meaning: CD45RA+ positively selected. The clonotype originates from a man younger than 35 in good health. Some clones in this sample may be carry-over from other donors' samples.

CDR3 bases: TGTGCCAGCAGCTTGGAAGGGACAGGAGGTGAAAAACTGTTTTTT. Residues: CASSLEGTGGEKLFF. The gene calls are TRBV5-4 and TRBJ1-4, with 8 bases matching TRBD1. Per the germline V gene, CDR1 is SGHNT and CDR2 is YYREEE (reference sequence). J gave up 7 bases and V 0 bases, and 5 bases lay outside the gene matches. The CDR3 consists of 15 residues.